Listed here is a single T cell receptor (beta chain). It has no known antigen specificity. No much larger clone is present one base from it, and per-base qualities are unavailable. No treatment had been received by any patient before thyroid surgery. Using T-cell receptor beta sequencing, the study looked back at clinical samples from patients collected from the early 2010s to the late 2010s. Per the germline V gene, MGHRA is the CDR1 and YSYEKL is the CDR2. CDR3 length: 15 amino acids, cysteine to phenylalanine. CDR3 DNA is the only sequence kept; it has 45 bases, read in frame from the first base. V and J are truncated by 4 bases and 0 bases respectively, leaving an intervening sequence of 10 bases. This entry is derived from a study of metastatic and nonmetastatic thyroid tumors (dated by TCRdb to between 2020 and 2021). In terms of the full investigation: Repertoires from peripheral blood and from tumor or nodule tissue samples of malignant and benign thyroid patients were compared. Broader findings and caveats from the paper: In both blood and tumor samples, malignant tumors were reported to have significantly higher TCR beta diversity than benign nodules.

Library preparation employed PCR. The reads were generated on an Illumina HiSeq 4000. High-throughput sequencing was used to profile the TCR beta-chain CDR3 region of each patient. The study's processing was this. CDR3 differences across clinicopathological groups were used to build a classifier for discriminating distant-metastatic papillary thyroid cancer patients. To measure repertoire diversity the researchers used the Shannon index, while the Morisita-Horn index served to gauge how similar the tumor and blood repertoires were. Through fastp at Q25 and MiXCR, TCRdb rebuilt clones from the public reads, retaining in-frame beta chains. The V and J calls were not made by the authors but by TCRdb's processing. This sample holds just over 20,000 clones; roughly 14% were observed only once. Of the sample, about a fifth is held by the ten largest clones.

Sequenced: blood. The origin of this receptor is a female donor with papillary thyroid cancer or a benign thyroid nodule (not recorded which). Some clones in this sample may be carry-over from other donors' samples. This chain is built from TRBV4-1 and TRBJ1-5; TRBD1 is a possible D gene, resting on 5 matching bases. The sequenced DNA: TGCGCCAGCAGCCGGGGGGATTATAGCAATCAGCCCCAGCATTTT. This gives the protein CASSRGDYSNQPQHF.